The text below deals with one T cell receptor (beta chain). This record comes from a study of blood T cell repertoires in COVID-19. Study information: The samples span acute and convalescent COVID-19 from the United States, Italy and Spain. Sources were T cells, B-cell-depleted T cells, or PBMCs; the material itself was cDNA or gDNA.

J gave up 5 bases and V 5 bases, and 3 bases lay outside the gene matches. The germline V gene encodes CDR1 SEHNR and CDR2 FQNEAQ (reference sequence). This CDR3 has 12 amino acids. Adults between about 18 and 89 years of age took part from fewer than 30 US areas. Sequencing used immunoSEQ multiplex PCR; TCRdb keeps in-frame clones, though not all of them. The sample contains about 64,000 clones, 85% to 90% of which appear only once. The sequenced sample consisted of PBMCs or T cells enriched from blood (not recorded which). This clonotype was sampled from a woman aged 40 to 55 who had recovered from COVID-19. The rearrangement joins TRBV7-9 to TRBJ2-7; 7 bases line up with TRBD1. CDR3 region: CASSETGNEQYF. The CDR3 DNA reads as TGTGCCAGCAGCGAGACAGGGAACGAGCAGTACTTC.